These T cell receptor beta chains were read from a single sample in a study of blood T cells in healthy people across ages. Via MiXCR, TCRdb re-called the 5' RACE reads, giving one row per CDR3 protein. The table includes approximately 2,000,000 distinct CDR3 sequences, 35% to 50% detected once. Sequenced material: blood. The receptor source for this set is a human donor in good health. Each CDR3 is given with its conserved first and last residue. The D gene is left open where the match is weak. Some rows mark clone size as missing; the rest say once, few, many or name a class of expanded clone.

abundance | d_gene | j_gene | v_gene | CDR3nt | CDR3aa
many | . | TRBJ2-7 | TRBV7-2 | TGTGCCAGCAGCTTAGGGCAGGGGCTACGCGAGCAGTACTTC | CASSLGQGLREQYF
. | . | TRBJ1-2 | TRBV27 | TGTGCCAGCAGTTTTACAGGAGGTGCGAATGGCTACACCTTC | CASSFTGGANGYTF
. | TRBD2 | TRBJ2-3 | TRBV20-1 | TGCAGTGCAAGACTAGCGGGGGCTGTTAATACGCAGTATTTT | CSARLAGAVNTQYF
. | . | TRBJ2-1 | TRBV20-1 | TGCAGTGCTGGAGGAGGGACGACCTACAATGAGCAGTTCTTC | CSAGGGTTYNEQFF
. | . | TRBJ1-2 | TRBV20-1 | TGCAGTGCTAGAGACGCGGCCCGATCTAACTATGGCTACACCTTC | CSARDAARSNYGYTF
few | TRBD1 | TRBJ1-4 | TRBV29-1 | TGCAGCGCTTACAGGGGGCGAGGTGAAAAACTGTTTTTT | CSAYRGRGEKLFF
few | TRBD2 | TRBJ2-2 | TRBV5-4 | TGTGCCAGCGAATGGCGGGGGGGCTCCGGGGAGCTGTTTTTT | CASEWRGGSGELFF
. | . | TRBJ2-3 | TRBV12-3/TRBV12-4 | TGTGCCAGCAATTTTTCGGGTACAGATACGCAGTATTTT | CASNFSGTDTQYF
. | . | TRBJ2-3 | TRBV30 | TGTGCCTGGAGTGTAATCCTCCCCCCTGTGGATACGCAGTATTTT | CAWSVILPPVDTQYF
. | . | TRBJ2-5 | TRBV18 | TGTGCCAGCTCACCACCGTCTAGCGATGGAGAGACCCAGTACTTC | CASSPPSSDGETQYF
. | . | TRBJ2-1 | TRBV7-2 | TGTGCCAGCAGCTTCGTGGGGCTGCAGTCCTACAATGAGCAGTTCTTC | CASSFVGLQSYNEQFF
. | TRBD1 | TRBJ1-2 | TRBV15 | TGTGCCACCAGCAGAGCGAGGGACAGATCAGGCTACACCTTC | CATSRARDRSGYTF
few | . | TRBJ1-6 | TRBV12-3/TRBV12-4 | TGTGCCAGCAGGGTGTCTAGCTCCTATAATTCACCCCTCCACTTT | CASRVSSSYNSPLHF
many | . | TRBJ1-2 | TRBV29-1 | TGCAGCGTTGAAGGGTATGGCTACACCTTC | CSVEGYGYTF
. | . | TRBJ2-1 | TRBV5-5 | TGTGCCAGCAGTGCCACAATCAACTACAATGAGCAGTTCTTC | CASSATINYNEQFF
few | . | TRBJ1-2 | TRBV29-1 | TGCAGCGTTGAACGACCCCCAAGGGAGACCTATGGCTACACCTTC | CSVERPPRETYGYTF